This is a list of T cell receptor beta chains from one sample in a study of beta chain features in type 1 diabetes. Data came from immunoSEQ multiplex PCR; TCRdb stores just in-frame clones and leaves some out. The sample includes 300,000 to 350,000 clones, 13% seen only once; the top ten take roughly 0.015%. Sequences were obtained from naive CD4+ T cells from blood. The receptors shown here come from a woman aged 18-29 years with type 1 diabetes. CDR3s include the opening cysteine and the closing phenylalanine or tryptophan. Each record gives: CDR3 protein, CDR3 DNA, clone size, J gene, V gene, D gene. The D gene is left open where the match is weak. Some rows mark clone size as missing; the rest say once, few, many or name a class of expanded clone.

CASSSPRRTVYNEQFF TGTGCCAGCAGCTCTCCCAGGCGAACGGTTTACAATGAGCAGTTCTTC few TRBJ2-1 TRBV11-1 -
CASATGGSQPQHF TGTGCCAGCGCGACAGGGGGGAGTCAGCCCCAGCATTTT - TRBJ1-5 TRBV28 TRBD1
CASRTTGADTQYF TGTGCCAGCAGGACAACAGGAGCAGATACGCAGTATTTT - TRBJ2-3 TRBV6-1 -
CASSRDRGSSQHF TGTGCCAGCAGCCGGGACAGGGGGTCAAGTCAGCATTTT - TRBJ1-5 TRBV7-2 TRBD1
CAWSVLAGENEQFF TGTGCCTGGAGTGTACTAGCGGGAGAGAATGAGCAGTTCTTC - TRBJ2-1 TRBV30 TRBD2
CAIRRTGSSEQYF TGTGCCATCAGACGGACAGGGAGCAGCGAGCAGTACTTC - TRBJ2-7 TRBV28 TRBD1
CASSYSGQGAGEQYF TGTGCCAGCAGTTACTCGGGACAGGGGGCCGGCGAGCAGTACTTC few TRBJ2-7 TRBV6-5 TRBD1
CASSQEERLAGGNNEQFF TGCGCCAGCAGCCAAGAAGAAAGACTAGCGGGAGGGAACAATGAGCAGTTCTTC few TRBJ2-1 TRBV4-1 TRBD2
CASSPRQAKAYEQYF TGTGCCAGCTCACCAAGGCAGGCGAAGGCCTACGAGCAGTACTTC - TRBJ2-7 TRBV18 -
CAWSDTGVRQPQHF TGTGCCTGGAGTGACACAGGGGTTCGACAGCCCCAGCATTTT few TRBJ1-5 TRBV30 TRBD1
CAWNKGGDQPQHF TGTGCCTGGAATAAAGGAGGCGATCAGCCCCAGCATTTT - TRBJ1-5 TRBV30 -
CASSPRGGIGTGELFF TGTGCCAGCAGCCCTCGAGGGGGTATAGGCACCGGGGAGCTGTTTTTT few TRBJ2-2 TRBV9 -
CASGSSVYNEQFF TGTGCCAGCGGGAGTTCGGTCTACAATGAGCAGTTCTTC - TRBJ2-1 TRBV18 -
CASSLARGSYNEQFF TGTGCCAGCAGCTTAGCGCGGGGCTCCTACAATGAGCAGTTCTTC - TRBJ2-1 TRBV7-9 -
CVGLSRPRGVEAFF TGTGTGGGGCTTTCGCGTCCCAGGGGTGTTGAAGCTTTCTTT - TRBJ1-1 TRBV30 -
CASSQRGRNTEAFF TGTGCCAGCAGCCAAAGGGGTCGGAACACTGAAGCTTTCTTT few TRBJ1-1 TRBV14 -
CASSPGQGPHNEQFF TGTGCCAGCTCTCCTGGACAGGGTCCCCACAATGAGCAGTTCTTC few TRBJ2-1 TRBV18 TRBD1
CASSSAPRQGMETQYF TGTGCCAGCAGCTCGGCCCCCCGACAGGGGATGGAGACCCAGTACTTC - TRBJ2-5 TRBV11-3 TRBD1
CASSLVSGRTDTQYF TGCGCCAGCAGCTTGGTCAGCGGGAGGACAGATACGCAGTATTTT - TRBJ2-3 TRBV5-1 TRBD2
CASSPVSGQGNTGELFF TGTGCCAGCTCACCAGTCTCTGGACAGGGGAACACCGGGGAGCTGTTTTTT few TRBJ2-2 TRBV18 TRBD1
CSVAKERGTDTQYF TGCAGCGTTGCCAAAGAGCGAGGCACAGATACGCAGTATTTT - TRBJ2-3 TRBV29-1 -
CSVGRLAVSPGSYNEQFF TGCAGCGTTGGACGGCTAGCGGTTTCCCCCGGGTCTTACAATGAGCAGTTCTTC - TRBJ2-1 TRBV29-1 TRBD2
CASRPGQGYNQPQHF TGTGCCAGCCGTCCGGGACAGGGTTACAATCAGCCCCAGCATTTT - TRBJ1-5 TRBV6-5 TRBD1
CASSESIDYGYTF TGCGCCAGCAGTGAGAGCATCGACTATGGCTACACCTTC few TRBJ1-2 TRBV10-2 -
CAISRPGGEDGRFF TGTGCCATCAGTCGACCTGGGGGGGAGGACGGGCGGTTCTTC few TRBJ2-1 TRBV10-3 TRBD2
CASRQLSSYNEQFF TGTGCCAGCAGGCAACTAAGCTCCTACAATGAGCAGTTCTTC few TRBJ2-1 TRBV2 -
CASSWAGGSQPQHF TGTGCCAGCAGTTGGGCAGGGGGAAGTCAGCCCCAGCATTTT - TRBJ1-5 TRBV28 TRBD1
CAWSIQGATNEKLFF TGTGCCTGGAGTATACAGGGGGCGACTAATGAAAAACTGTTTTTT few TRBJ1-4 TRBV30 TRBD1
CASPSGRESEQFF TGTGCCAGCCCTAGCGGGAGGGAGAGTGAGCAGTTCTTC - TRBJ2-1 TRBV27 TRBD2
CASSRDSNYGYTF TGTGCCAGCAGTCGGGACAGCAACTATGGCTACACCTTC few TRBJ1-2 TRBV9 TRBD1
CASSARQGWIEKLFF TGTGCCAGCAGCGCGAGACAGGGGTGGATTGAAAAACTGTTTTTT few TRBJ1-4 TRBV9 TRBD1
CASSPSSGELFF TGTGCCAGTAGCCCTTCCTCCGGGGAGCTGTTTTTT few TRBJ2-2 TRBV19 -
CAWSVGGYGYTF TGTGCCTGGAGTGTAGGGGGCTATGGCTACACCTTC - TRBJ1-2 TRBV30 -
CASSLTTTDTQYF TGCGCCAGCAGCTTGACAACCACAGATACGCAGTATTTT few TRBJ2-3 TRBV5-1 -
CASSPGTAYEQYF TGCGCCAGCAGCCCGGGGACAGCTTACGAGCAGTACTTC few TRBJ2-7 TRBV5-1 TRBD1
CASSLRPGGNSNQPQHF TGTGCCAGCAGCTTAAGGCCAGGCGGGAATAGCAATCAGCCCCAGCATTTT few TRBJ1-5 TRBV7-8 -
CASSFRTGQETQYF TGTGCCAGCAGCTTCCGGACAGGGCAAGAGACCCAGTACTTC - TRBJ2-5 TRBV5-6 TRBD1
CAWSAWTAEDRVQPYEQYF TGTGCCTGGAGTGCCTGGACTGCCGAGGACAGGGTCCAACCCTACGAGCAGTACTTC - TRBJ2-7 TRBV30 TRBD1
CASSEEGAYNEQFF TGCGCCAGCAGTGAGGAGGGGGCGTACAATGAGCAGTTCTTC few TRBJ2-1 TRBV10-1 TRBD1
CSVARGGYEQYF TGCAGCGTCGCCAGGGGTGGGTACGAGCAGTACTTC many TRBJ2-7 TRBV29-1 -
CAWSGQETQYF TGTGCCTGGTCAGGCCAAGAGACCCAGTACTTC - TRBJ2-5 TRBV30 -
CASSLELAGGGYEQYF TGTGCCAGCAGCTTGGAGTTAGCGGGAGGCGGCTACGAGCAGTACTTC few TRBJ2-7 TRBV7-2 TRBD2
CAWSRDSGYSSQYF TGTGCCTGGAGTCGGGACAGCGGGTATTCGTCCCAGTACTTC - TRBJ2-5 TRBV30 -
CASSRRTALAKNIQYF TGTGCCAGCAGCAGACGGACAGCCCTAGCCAAAAACATTCAGTACTTC few TRBJ2-4 TRBV21-1 -
CASVSPGVGTEAFF TGTGCCAGCGTCTCCCCAGGGGTGGGCACTGAAGCTTTCTTT - TRBJ1-1 TRBV6-6 -
CASSGREGPQHF TGTGCCAGCAGCGGAAGGGAGGGACCCCAGCATTTT few TRBJ1-5 TRBV9 -
CASRRVGWETQYF TGTGCCAGCAGACGAGTCGGGTGGGAGACCCAGTACTTC few TRBJ2-5 TRBV27 -
CASSFIVTSSTDTQYF TGTGCCAGCAGCTTTATCGTTACTTCTAGCACAGATACGCAGTATTTT few TRBJ2-3 TRBV5-4 -
CASSLKGLAGGVNEQFF TGTGCCAGCAGCTTAAAGGGTCTAGCGGGAGGGGTCAATGAGCAGTTCTTC - TRBJ2-1 TRBV11-2 TRBD2
CASSKGLAGYNEQFF TGTGCCAGTAGTAAAGGACTAGCGGGGTACAATGAGCAGTTCTTC - TRBJ2-1 TRBV19 TRBD2